The entry below gives a single T cell receptor beta chain sequence along with its context. This clonotype has ten or more counts. There is no known antigen for this receptor. No base quality values were provided; no much bigger clone lies one nucleotide off. The sample originates from a study of T cells in Graves' hyperthyroidism and ophthalmopathy (dated by TCRdb to the late 2010s). The study in broad terms: Peripheral blood was collected at initial diagnosis, before any treatment. Thyroid tissue and blood T-cell repertoires from about 6 Graves' hyperthyroidism patients were also compared in the study. To identify TCR V-J signatures that set the groups apart, the researchers used a discovery cohort of roughly 100 patients, made up of 43 with Graves' ophthalmopathy and about 55 with stable Graves' hyperthyroidism. TCR Vbeta CDR3 sequencing of 130 to 150 peripheral blood samples (under 45 ophthalmopathy, around 80 hyperthyroidism and some 17 progressor patients) is reported in the paper. For training and testing, the 100 or so patients in the discovery cohort were randomly divided in a 7:3 ratio. Prospective prediction of ophthalmopathy was tested in an independent validation cohort consisting of 18 to 20 hyperthyroidism patients and 17 patients who later progressed to ophthalmopathy. Once sampling was done, hyperthyroidism patients were given methimazole at a starting dose of 30 mg daily, whereas ophthalmopathy patients were given high-dose intravenous methylprednisolone.

TCR beta CDR3 regions were amplified from RNA transcripts. For the first round of RT-PCR on the TCR CDR3, the HTBI primer set was used together with the Qiagen OneStep RT-PCR kit. Libraries were constructed in a second round of multiplex PCR, after which size selection and purification were carried out. The libraries were sequenced on an Illumina HiSeq2000 using paired-end 100 bp reads. The published analysis was carried out like this. SOAPnuke was used to process the raw data, throwing out any read that contained adapters or uncalled bases, had a mean Phred below 15, or lacked an exact constant-primer or identifier match. High-quality paired reads were merged using COPE v1.2.5, and each unique nucleotide sequence was defined as a clonotype. MiTCR v1.1 was used to align clonotypes to the IMGT TRBV, TRBD and TRBJ reference segments. Analysis was restricted to V-J combinations with a frequency above 0.0001, which covered about 99% of repertoires. A TCS score was defined as the ratio of F50 (clonal expansion) to E x V (chaos), with BLOSUM62-based TCRdist applied between CDR3 peptides within each V-J. Welch's t-statistics and random forest reduced 500 to 550 V-J features to 13, which were used in a naive Bayes classifier (R e1071). The public reads were reprocessed in TCRdb via fastp at Q25 and MiXCR, keeping in-frame beta chains. Entries that share a CDR3 protein sequence are merged under the most common genes and DNA. The authors' filters were not applied to this entry. The sample profile shows approximately 510,000 distinct CDR3 sequences; around 21% of them were found once. The top ten constitute less than 30% of the sample.

Looking up the germline V gene yields CDR1 MNHEY and CDR2 SVGAGI. Germline trimming amounts to 8 bases on V and 5 bases on J, with 13 as the count of junction bases outside the gene matches. The CDR3 sequence holds 15 residues, the cysteine and phenylalanine included. CDR3 DNA only is kept here, 45 bases in frame from base 1. A patient counted as having stable Graves' hyperthyroidism if no progression to ophthalmopathy occurred over 18 months of follow-up. Hyperthyroidism patients were newly diagnosed, with disease duration under 2 months, and aged 18 to 65 years. Patients with uncontrolled infections, other autoimmune diseases, pregnancy or lactation were excluded. Diagnoses were established on the basis of clinical symptoms, serum thyroxine and TRAb, thyroid ultrasound, and orbital computed tomography. Ficoll-Paque density gradient centrifugation was used to isolate PBMCs from 8.5 to 10 ml of fresh peripheral blood. Trizol reagent was used to extract total RNA, and RNA quality was then checked on an Agilent 2100 Bioanalyzer.

The research as a whole found: Ophthalmopathy was separated from stable hyperthyroidism by a 13 V-J signature model, with around 90% sensitivity and about 81% specificity obtained in cross-validation and 80%/75% obtained in testing. Most expanded thyroid clonotypes (frequency above 0.001) were also found in blood, which suggests that blood repertoires may mirror thyroid immune responses. No statistical method was used to set the sample size in advance, and investigators knew the group allocation. In validation, the model predicted progression to ophthalmopathy a median of roughly 6.5 months before onset, with 70% to 71% sensitivity and roughly 73% specificity.

The clonotype was recovered from a man younger than 35 with Graves' hyperthyroidism. Sequenced material: blood. The chain is encoded by TRBV6-5 joined to TRBJ2-5; a stretch of 8 junction bases matches TRBD2. CDR3 reads: CASRPWRGARETQYF. The sequenced DNA is TGTGCCAGCCGCCCCTGGCGGGGGGCGAGGGAGACCCAGTACTTC.